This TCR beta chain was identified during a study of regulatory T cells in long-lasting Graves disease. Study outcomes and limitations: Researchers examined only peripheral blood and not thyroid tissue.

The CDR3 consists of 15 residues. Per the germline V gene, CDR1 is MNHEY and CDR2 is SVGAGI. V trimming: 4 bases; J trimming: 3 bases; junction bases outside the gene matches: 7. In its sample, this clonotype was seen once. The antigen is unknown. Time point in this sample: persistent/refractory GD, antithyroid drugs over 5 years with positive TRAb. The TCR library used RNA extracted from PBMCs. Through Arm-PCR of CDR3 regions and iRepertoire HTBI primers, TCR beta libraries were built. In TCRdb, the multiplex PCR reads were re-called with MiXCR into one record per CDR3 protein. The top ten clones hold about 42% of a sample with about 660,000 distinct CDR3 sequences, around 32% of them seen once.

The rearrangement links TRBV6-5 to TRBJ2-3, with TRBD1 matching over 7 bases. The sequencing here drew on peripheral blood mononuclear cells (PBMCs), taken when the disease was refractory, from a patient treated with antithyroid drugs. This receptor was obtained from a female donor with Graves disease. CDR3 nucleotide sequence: TGTGCCAGCAGTTTTACAGGGGCTGAAACAGATACGCAGTATTTT. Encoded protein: CASSFTGAETDTQYF.